The rows below give T cell receptor beta chains drawn from one sample of a study of blood T cell repertoires in COVID-19. Assay: immunoSEQ multiplex PCR; the TCRdb copy retains only in-frame clones and omits some. This sample has about 200,000 clones, with 86% found just once. The material sequenced was PBMCs or T cells enriched from blood (not recorded which). These receptor sequences come from a woman aged 25 to 39 who had been exposed to COVID-19. Both conserved end residues are part of each CDR3. A D gene is named only where the DNA matches it firmly. Clone size is not always given. Where it is, it says once, few, many or a class for expanded clones.

d_gene: NA; abundance: NA; v_gene: TRBV6-5; j_gene: TRBJ1-6; CDR3nt: TGTGCCAGCAGTTACCCCCCCGGGTATGGTAATTCACCCCTCCACTTT; CDR3aa: CASSYPPGYGNSPLHF
d_gene: TRBD1; abundance: few; v_gene: TRBV5-1; j_gene: TRBJ1-5; CDR3nt: TGCGCCAGCAGCTTATTTGGACAGGTCGATCAGCCCCAGCATTTT; CDR3aa: CASSLFGQVDQPQHF
d_gene: NA; abundance: NA; v_gene: TRBV3-1/TRBV3-2; j_gene: TRBJ1-6; CDR3nt: TGTGCCAGCAGCCCCGGGGGGAACCCCTATTCACCCCTCCACTTT; CDR3aa: CASSPGGNPYSPLHF
d_gene: TRBD1; abundance: few; v_gene: TRBV30; j_gene: TRBJ2-7; CDR3nt: TGTGCCTGGAGTGTGACAGGGGGGTACGAGCAGTACTTC; CDR3aa: CAWSVTGGYEQYF
d_gene: NA; abundance: NA; v_gene: TRBV24-1; j_gene: TRBJ2-3; CDR3nt: TGTGCCACCCACTCTACCTTCGGGGATACGCAGTATTTT; CDR3aa: CATHSTFGDTQYF
d_gene: NA; abundance: NA; v_gene: TRBV11-2; j_gene: TRBJ1-1; CDR3nt: TGTGCCAGCAGCTTAGATAGGAGGCGGGGGACTGAAGCTTTCTTT; CDR3aa: CASSLDRRRGTEAFF
d_gene: NA; abundance: once; v_gene: TRBV2; j_gene: TRBJ2-3; CDR3nt: TGTGCCAGCAAAGAGGGGGGGCACACAGATACGCAGTATTTT; CDR3aa: CASKEGGHTDTQYF
d_gene: NA; abundance: NA; v_gene: TRBV7-9; j_gene: TRBJ2-3; CDR3nt: TGTGCCAGCAGCCCGTCGACATCGGATACGCAGTATTTT; CDR3aa: CASSPSTSDTQYF
d_gene: NA; abundance: once; v_gene: TRBV11-2; j_gene: TRBJ2-2; CDR3nt: TGTGCCAGCAGCTTACTGCGGGCCGGGGAGCTGTTTTTT; CDR3aa: CASSLLRAGELFF
d_gene: NA; abundance: few; v_gene: TRBV18; j_gene: TRBJ2-7; CDR3nt: TGTGCCAGCTCACCGCCAGGCGCGCGACGCGAGCAGTACTTC; CDR3aa: CASSPPGARREQYF
d_gene: NA; abundance: NA; v_gene: TRBV25-1; j_gene: TRBJ2-2; CDR3nt: TGTGCCAGCAGTGAATCCGGACTCAGGTTCACCGGGGAGCTGTTTTTT; CDR3aa: CASSESGLRFTGELFF
d_gene: TRBD1; abundance: NA; v_gene: TRBV27; j_gene: TRBJ2-7; CDR3nt: TGTGCCAGCAGTTTAGCCGGGACAGGGATGGACGAGCAGTACTTC; CDR3aa: CASSLAGTGMDEQYF
d_gene: TRBD1; abundance: NA; v_gene: TRBV10-3; j_gene: TRBJ2-3; CDR3nt: TGTGCCATCAGTCGGACAGGGGTAGGCACAGATACGCAGTATTTT; CDR3aa: CAISRTGVGTDTQYF
d_gene: TRBD1; abundance: NA; v_gene: TRBV28; j_gene: TRBJ1-2; CDR3nt: TGTGCCAGCAGTTTTATCATCTTTCTCAAACAGGGGGTGGATGGCTACACCTTC; CDR3aa: CASSFIIFLKQGVDGYTF
d_gene: NA; abundance: NA; v_gene: TRBV5-1; j_gene: TRBJ1-3; CDR3nt: TGCGCCAGCAGCTTGGCAGGGCAGGGCTCTGGAAACACCATATATTTT; CDR3aa: CASSLAGQGSGNTIYF
d_gene: NA; abundance: NA; v_gene: TRBV12-3/TRBV12-4; j_gene: TRBJ1-3; CDR3nt: TGTGCCAGCAGTCCGGGGGCTGGAAACACCATATATTTT; CDR3aa: CASSPGAGNTIYF